This entry lists 18 T cell receptor beta chains sequenced from one sample in a study of cytomegalovirus exposure and HLA in healthy donors. Amplification used 60 Vbeta primers and 13 Jbeta primers. The assay was immunoSEQ multiplex PCR, and TCRdb's table has in-frame clones only and misses some. This table holds about 41,000 clones. Material: PBMCs. The source of these receptors is a man aged 25-45 years in good health and CMV-seronegative.

V usage is TRBV5-6 and J usage is TRBJ2-7, with a tentative D call TRBD1 (5 bases). Looked up from germline, CDR1 is SGHDT and CDR2 is YYEEEE. The CDR3 is made up of 13 amino acids. Trimming stripped 5 bases from V and 1 base from J, with 10 bases between. CDR3 residues: CASRWTTSYEQYF. The CDR3 nucleotides read TGTGCCAGCAGATGGACAACGTCCTACGAGCAGTACTTC. The full variable domain, its missing parts supplied by reference TRBV5-6 and TRBJ2-7, is DAGVTQSPTHLIKTRGQQVTLRCSPKSGHDTVSWYQQALGQGPQFIFQYYEEEERQRGNFPDRFSGHQFPNYSSELNVNALLLGDSALYLCASRWTTSYEQYFGPGTRLTVT.

The V and J genes are TRBV6-5 and TRBJ2-7, with TRBD1 as a possible D gene (6 bases). CDR1 is MNHEY, CDR2 SVGAGI, per germline. The CDR3 covers 13 residues. V gave up 7 bases and J gave up 6 bases, with 16 bases separating them. The CDR3 coding sequence is TGTGCCAGCACCCAGGGGCGATTTGGCGAGCAGTACTTC. This gives the protein CASTQGRFGEQYF.

The CDR3 DNA follows: TGCAGCGTTGGGGCATTGACCTTTGAAGCTTTCTTT. Amino acids: CSVGALTFEAFF. The chain recombines TRBV29-1 with TRBJ1-1, with no clear D. The CDR3 sequence is 12 residues long. With 4 bases removed from V and 7 bases from J, the gap between germline ends came to 13 bases. The germline gives CDR1 SQVTM, CDR2 ANQGSEA.

In nucleotides, the CDR3 is TGCAGCGGTAGAAGGGACAGCTACAATGAGCAGTTCTTC. Protein sequence: CSGRRDSYNEQFF. This chain joins TRBV29-1 and TRBJ2-1; 7 bases map to TRBD1. CDR1 SQVTM and CDR2 ANQGSEA come from the germline V gene. V shed 7 bases and J 3 bases; nucleotides not matched to a gene: 6. This CDR3 has 13 residues.

V usage is TRBV6-6 and J usage is TRBJ2-7, with 9 bases matching TRBD2. Germline V lookup: CDR1 MNHNY, CDR2 SVGAGI (reference sequence). Trimming removed 11 bases from V and 4 bases from J; junction bases left unmatched: 6. This CDR3 region has 12 residues. CDR3 sequence reads: CAAGGRAYEQYF. The CDR3 nucleotides are TGTGCCGCCGGCGGGAGGGCTTACGAGCAGTACTTC.

The chain has TRBV5-4 and TRBJ1-2, with D perhaps TRBD1 (6 bases). V dropped 3 bases and J dropped 6 bases, with 9 bases sitting between them. The CDR3 runs 12 residues. Germline assignment: CDR1 SGHNT and CDR2 YYREEE (reference sequence). CDR3 in DNA: TGTGCCAGCAGCTCACAGGGTAATGGCTACACCTTC. Encoded protein: CASSSQGNGYTF.

The V gene is TRBV7-8, the J gene TRBJ1-2; 7 bases match TRBD1. J lost 10 bases, V lost 5 bases, and 13 bases had no gene match. The germline V gene encodes CDR1 SGHVS and CDR2 FQNEAQ. The CDR3 contains 14 residues. CDR3 bases: TGTGCCAGCAGCCCGGACAGGCTCGGGGTGTCCTACACCTTC. Translating it yields CASSPDRLGVSYTF.

This chain links TRBV5-1 with TRBJ1-6, with 10 bases identical to TRBD1. Germline values: CDR1 SGHRS, CDR2 YFSETQ. CDR3 length: 16 residues. After removal of 3 bases from V and 4 bases from J, the junction contained 4 bases not matched to a gene. CDR3 in amino acids: CASSSGTGAYNSPLHF. CDR3 bases: TGCGCCAGCAGCTCGGGGACAGGGGCATATAATTCACCCCTCCACTTT.

The rearrangement joins TRBV10-3 to TRBJ2-7; 7 positions agree with TRBD1. This CDR3 has 13 amino acids. Germline trimming cut 7 bases from V and 7 bases from J; bases unmatched to any gene: 10. CDR1 is ENHRY, CDR2 SYGVKD, per germline. CDR3 DNA sequence: TGTGCCATCAAACAGGGGAGAGGAGATGAGCAGTACTTC. Protein product: CAIKQGRGDEQYF.

The chain uses TRBV15 and TRBJ2-1; possibly TRBD2 for D (6 bases). CDR1 is LNHNV and CDR2 is YYDKDF in the germline V gene (reference sequence). This CDR3 region has 16 residues. V dropped 5 bases and J dropped 5 bases, with 19 bases sitting between them. CDR3 sequence: CATSDWSGDSDNEQFF. The CDR3 region has the DNA TGTGCCACCAGCGATTGGTCGGGAGATTCCGACAATGAGCAGTTCTTC.

The chain has TRBV6-5 and TRBJ1-1; 8 nucleotides match TRBD1. The CDR3 sequence is 12 residues long. After removal of 5 bases from V and 11 bases from J, the junction contained 7 bases not matched to a gene. CDR1 and CDR2 (germline): MNHEY, SVGAGI. CDR3 loop: CASSIGQGKAFF. Written as DNA, the CDR3 is TGTGCCAGCAGTATCGGACAGGGCAAGGCTTTCTTT.

This chain connects TRBV10-2 to TRBJ2-4, with 8 bases matching TRBD1. The CDR3 is made up of 15 amino acids. Germline CDR1 WSHSY, CDR2 SAAADI. J lost 0 bases, V lost 9 bases, and 7 bases had no gene match. The DNA of the CDR3 is TGCGCCAGTCAGGGGGCTAGGCTAGCCAAAAACATTCAGTACTTC. Its protein product is CASQGARLAKNIQYF.

The CDR3 DNA sequence: TGCGCCAGCAGCTTGACAACAGGGGGACCTAATGAAAAACTGTTTTTT. Residues: CASSLTTGGPNEKLFF. The chain combines TRBV5-1 with TRBJ1-4, with 8 bases aligning to TRBD1. The V segment lost 1 base and the J segment 3 bases; nucleotides outside the gene matches: 5. The CDR3 consists of 16 residues. CDR1 is SGHRS, CDR2 YFSETQ, per germline.

The chain has TRBV9 and TRBJ2-1; the D gene is possibly TRBD2 (6 bases). Looked up from germline, CDR1 is SGDLS and CDR2 is YYNGEE. The CDR3 has 15 amino acids. V was shortened by 2 bases and J by 2 bases, with 11 bases between the two germline ends. For the CDR3, the DNA is TGTGCCAGCAGCGTTGGCGGGGAGCCCTACAATGAGCAGTTCTTC. It yields the protein CASSVGGEPYNEQFF.

This rearrangement joins TRBV6-5 to TRBJ1-3, with unresolved D. Germline CDR1 reads MNHEY; CDR2 reads SVGAGI. V was clipped by 0 bases and J by 9 bases, with 15 bases between them. The CDR3 runs 15 residues. CDR3 sequence: CASSYSGSDSGTIYF. CDR3 nucleotide sequence: TGTGCCAGCAGTTACTCGGGTTCGGACTCAGGCACCATATATTTT.

This rearrangement joins TRBV5-5 to TRBJ2-7; 12 bases fit TRBD1. V shed 3 bases and J 7 bases; nucleotides not matched to a gene: 5. The CDR3 is made up of 14 amino acids. Germline-derived CDR1 and CDR2 are SGHKS and YYEKEE (reference sequence). CDR3 in amino acids: CASSWGQGAGEQYF. The CDR3, as DNA: TGTGCCAGCAGCTGGGGACAGGGGGCAGGGGAGCAGTACTTC.

The V gene is TRBV19, the J gene TRBJ2-1, with 9 positions matching TRBD1. The CDR3 is 13 amino acids. With 7 bases clipped from V and 4 bases from J, the junction kept 2 bases outside the gene matches. The germline V gene has CDR1 LNHDA and CDR2 SQIVND (reference sequence). This CDR3 is CASTGQGYNEQFF. The CDR3, as DNA: TGTGCCAGTACGGGACAGGGATACAATGAGCAGTTCTTC. Full variable domain (remainder filled in from reference TRBV19 and TRBJ2-1): DGGITQSPKYLFRKEGQNVTLSCEQNLNHDAMYWYRQDPGQGLRLIYYSQIVNDFQKGDIAEGYSVSREKKESFPLTVTSAQKNPTAFYLCASTGQGYNEQFFGPGTRLTVL.

V is TRBV28 and J is TRBJ2-7; 11 bases fit TRBD2. CDR3 length: 13 amino acids. Germline CDR1 MDHEN, CDR2 SYDVKM. V was clipped by 5 bases and J by 11 bases; unmatched bases: 8. CDR3 DNA: TGTGCCAGCAGTCCTCGTACTAGCGGGAGCAAGTACTTC. Translation gives CASSPRTSGSKYF.